The 8 T cell receptor beta chains in this list originate from one sample, sequenced in a study of OX40 agonist ivuxolimab in advanced cancers. The repertoire was sequenced with immunoSEQ multiplex PCR; TCRdb's copy has only in-frame clones and lacks some. The sample records 90,000 or so clones, around 91% being singletons. Sequenced material: CD4+ or CD8+ T cells sorted from blood, taken in a trial of the OX40 agonist ivuxolimab. All receptors derive from an adult with an advanced solid tumor such as melanoma, head and neck, liver or kidney cancer.

This chain connects TRBV18 to TRBJ2-7, with 7 bases lining up with TRBD1. CDR1 KGHSH and CDR2 LQKENI come from the germline V gene. Trimming took 2 bases from V and 3 from J; bases not matched to a gene: 7. The CDR3 is 15 residues long. The CDR3 DNA reads TGTGCCAGCTCACCAACGCGGGCAGGGGGCTACGAGCAGTACTTC. Protein sequence: CASSPTRAGGYEQYF. Full variable domain (missing parts from reference TRBV18 and TRBJ2-7): NAGVMQNPRHLVRRRGQEARLRCSPMKGHSHVYWYRQLPEEGLKFMVYLQKENIIDESGMPKERFSAEFPKEGPSILRIQQVVRGDSAAYFCASSPTRAGGYEQYFGPGTRLTVT.

This clone appeared once. This chain uses TRBV5-1 with TRBJ2-6; D remains ambiguous. Germline CDR1 reads SGHRS; CDR2 reads YFSETQ. With 0 bases removed from V and 2 bases from J, the gap between germline ends came to 6 bases. This CDR3 is built from 15 residues. The CDR3 nucleotides are TGCGCCAGCAGCTTGGAATCTGCTGGGGCCAACGTCCTGACTTTC. Encoded protein: CASSLESAGANVLTF.

Only a few counts were recorded for this clone. The DNA for the CDR3 is TGTGCCTGGAGTCGTGACACAGGACCCCTCCACTTT. This gives the protein CAWSRDTGPLHF. The chain is built from TRBV30 and TRBJ1-6; D may be TRBD1 (5 bases). Germline V gene lookup returns CDR1 GTSNPN and CDR2 SVGIG (reference sequence). This CDR3 is 12 amino acids long. Trimming stripped 2 bases from V and 12 bases from J, with 11 bases between.

This clone was seen more than once but under ten times. The chain couples TRBV29-1 to TRBJ2-5, with 15 positions matching TRBD2. Trimming at V came to 1 base and at J to 4 bases, leaving 10 bases not matched to a gene. From germline, CDR1 is SQVTM and CDR2 ANQGSEA. This CDR3 is 18 amino acids long. CDR3 amino acids: CSVEGGLAGGWVLETQYF. The CDR3 DNA reads as TGCAGCGTTGAAGGGGGACTAGCGGGAGGTTGGGTTCTAGAGACCCAGTACTTC. The variable domain in full, completed from reference TRBV29-1 and TRBJ2-5, reads SAVISQKPSRDICQRGTSLTIQCQVDSQVTMMFWYRQQPGQSLTLIATANQGSEATYESGFVIDKFPISRPNLTFSTLTVSNMSPEDSSIYLCSVEGGLAGGWVLETQYFGPGTRLLVL.

This clone occurred once. The chain carries TRBV4-1 and TRBJ2-4; possible D gene TRBD1, 6 bases. The CDR3 has 15 residues. The V and J ends lost 3 bases and 9 bases respectively, with 18 bases between them. Germline V gene data show CDR1 as MGHRA and CDR2 as YSYEKL. DNA for the CDR3: TGCGCCAGCAGCCACCCCCCTCAGCGCAGGGGCATTCAGTACTTC. It yields the protein CASSHPPQRRGIQYF.

DNA for the CDR3: TGCGCCAGCAGCCCCCTTGGACAGGGGGCCACAGATACGCAGTATTTT. Amino acid sequence: CASSPLGQGATDTQYF. This chain uses TRBV5-1 with TRBJ2-3; 11 positions agree with TRBD1. Germline CDR1 SGHRS, CDR2 YFSETQ. This CDR3 has 16 residues. Germline trimming cut 4 bases from V and 2 bases from J; bases unmatched to any gene: 6.

The chain joins TRBV11-2 to TRBJ2-1, with TRBD2 matching over 8 bases. Germline loops: CDR1 SGHAT, CDR2 FQNNGV. The CDR3 loop spans 14 amino acids. V was clipped by 5 bases and J by 8 bases; unmatched bases: 8. CDR3 nucleotide sequence: TGTGCCAGCAGCAGAAGCGGGAGTATGGATGAGCAGTTCTTC. Encoded protein: CASSRSGSMDEQFF.

The genes are TRBV30 and TRBJ2-5; weak D call: TRBD2 (6 bases). CDR1 and CDR2 from the germline V gene are GTSNPN and SVGIG (reference sequence). V gave up 0 bases and J gave up 2 bases, with 7 bases separating them. CDR3 length: 13 amino acids. CDR3 residues: CAWSVGGQETQYF. As DNA, the CDR3 is TGTGCCTGGAGTGTTGGGGGGCAAGAGACCCAGTACTTC.